This T cell receptor (beta chain) derives from a study of CD8+CD57+ T cells in acquired aplastic anemia. As for the study in general: Sorting CD4+ and CD8+ cells gave DNA averaging approximately 3 ug.

Flow cytometry had shown expanded CD8+CD57+ cells in the patients chosen for sequencing. The TCR beta profiling, which covered VDJ combination and CDR3 sequence, was carried out using genomic DNA as the template. Using its own MiXCR run on the reads, TCRdb lists one record per CDR3 protein. The data show roughly 250,000 distinct CDR3 sequences, around 82% seen once. Study results and limitations: There were some 27 CD8+ CDR3 sequences that occurred in both patients and controls. CD8+ Simpson's diversity in patients was not significantly different from that in controls.

The V end was cut by 4 bases, the J end by 7 bases, with 20 bases between. Germline CDR1 is MNHEY and CDR2 is SVGEGT. The CDR3 totals 16 residues. As for this clonotype: Its matching antigen is unknown.

This TCR derives from a human donor with aplastic anemia. Material: sorted CD4+, CD8+, or CD8+CD57+ T cells (not recorded which) from PBMCs. The chain joins TRBV6-2 or TRBV6-3 to TRBJ1-5, with D maybe TRBD1 (6 bases). DNA for the CDR3: TGTGCCAGCAGTTTCCTCCCTAAGGGGGGGAAGCAGCCCCAGCATTTT. Amino acid sequence: CASSFLPKGGKQPQHF.